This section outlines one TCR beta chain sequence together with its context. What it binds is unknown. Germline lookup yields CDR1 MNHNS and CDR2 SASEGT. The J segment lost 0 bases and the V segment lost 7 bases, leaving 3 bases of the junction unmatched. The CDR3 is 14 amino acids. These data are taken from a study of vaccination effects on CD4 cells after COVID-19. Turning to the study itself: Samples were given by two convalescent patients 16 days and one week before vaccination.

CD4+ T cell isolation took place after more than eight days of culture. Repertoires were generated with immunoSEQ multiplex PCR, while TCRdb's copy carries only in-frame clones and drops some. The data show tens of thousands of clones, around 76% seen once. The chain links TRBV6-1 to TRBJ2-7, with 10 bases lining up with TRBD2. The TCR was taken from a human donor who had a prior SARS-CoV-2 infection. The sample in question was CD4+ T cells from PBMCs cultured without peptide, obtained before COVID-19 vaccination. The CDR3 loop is CASKGLATSYEQYF. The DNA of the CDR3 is TGTGCCAGCAAGGGACTAGCGACCTCCTACGAGCAGTACTTC.